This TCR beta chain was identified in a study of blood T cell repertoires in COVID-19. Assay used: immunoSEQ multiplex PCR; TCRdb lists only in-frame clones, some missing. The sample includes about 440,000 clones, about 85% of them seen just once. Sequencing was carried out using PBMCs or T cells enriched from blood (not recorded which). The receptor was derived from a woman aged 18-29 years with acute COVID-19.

The CDR3 sequence is CASRTRLHEQFF. CDR3 coding DNA: TGTGCCAGCCGGACTAGACTTCATGAGCAGTTCTTC. The genes are TRBV6-5 and TRBJ2-1; TRBD2 matches 7 bases. Trimming took 8 bases from V and 8 from J; bases not matched to a gene: 6. The CDR3 is 12 amino acids. Germline V gene data show CDR1 as MNHEY and CDR2 as SVGAGI.